These 5 T cell receptor beta chains share one sample of origin, sequenced in a study of cytomegalovirus exposure and HLA in healthy donors. PCR involved 60 Vbeta and 13 Jbeta primers. Measured with immunoSEQ multiplex PCR; TCRdb has only the in-frame clones, and not every one. This sample carries 60,000 to 80,000 clones, 78% of them seen once, and the ten largest clones take 2.5% to 3.5%. Sequencing used PBMCs. The receptors derive from a girl aged 10 to 17 in good health and CMV-seropositive.

DNA of the CDR3: TGCGCCAGCAGTGAGAACTACCACACAGGGTCCGAGCAGTACTTC. Translation: CASSENYHTGSEQYF. V usage is TRBV10-1 and J usage is TRBJ2-7; possibly TRBD1 for D (6 bases). Trimming stripped 2 bases from V and 6 bases from J, with 17 bases between. Looked up from germline, CDR1 is WNHNN and CDR2 is SYGVQD (reference sequence). The CDR3 length is 15 residues.

The V and J genes are TRBV7-6 and TRBJ2-7; 8 nucleotides agree with TRBD2. V gave up 4 bases and J gave up 3 bases; unmatched junction bases: 2. Germline CDR1 reads SGHVS; CDR2 reads FNYEAQ. This CDR3 is 13 amino acids long. The CDR3 coding sequence is TGTGCCAGCAGCTCCCGGGGGGGCTACGAGCAGTACTTC. It yields the protein CASSSRGGYEQYF.

The gene calls are TRBV19 and TRBJ2-7; 9 bases line up with TRBD1. This CDR3 has 13 residues. The germline gives CDR1 LNHDA, CDR2 SQIVND (reference sequence). V was clipped by 5 bases and J by 6 bases; unmatched bases: 5. The CDR3 DNA is TGTGCCAGTAGTGGACAGGGGCGCGGCGAGCAGTACTTC. It specifies CASSGQGRGEQYF.

V gene TRBV7-6 combines with J gene TRBJ1-2, with TRBD1 identical over 11 bases. The germline CDR1 and CDR2 sequences are SGHVS and FNYEAQ. The junction had 7 bases not matched to a gene; V was cut back by 5 bases and J by 8 bases. CDR3 length: 14 amino acids. The CDR3 region has the DNA TGTGCCAGCAGCGTAGGACAGGGGGCGCGAGGCTACACCTTC. Translating it yields CASSVGQGARGYTF.

The chain joins TRBV19 to TRBJ2-7; the D gene is possibly TRBD2 (5 bases). The V end lost 6 bases, the J end lost 3 bases, and 12 bases lay between the germline ends. Germline V gene sequence: CDR1 LNHDA, CDR2 SQIVND (reference sequence). The CDR3 has 13 amino acids. The CDR3: CASSGFGNYEQYF. The CDR3 coding sequence is TGTGCCAGTAGCGGGTTCGGGAACTACGAGCAGTACTTC.